Sequencing of this T cell receptor beta chain was carried out in a study of TIL therapy for anti-PD-1-resistant metastatic lung cancer. This was the immunoSEQ v3 assay. Profiling relied on immunoSEQ multiplex PCR, and the TCRdb table lists in-frame clones only, not all of them. The sample lists 10,000 to 12,000 clones; 50% to 65% were seen once. Only a few counts were recorded for this clone. Time point reported: pre-treatment sample, taken before nivolumab and TIL therapy. Tumor tissue came from excised metastases, mostly pleural nodules or supraclavicular lymph nodes. This receptor was taken from a person between 25 and 79 years old with non-small cell lung cancer. The sample consisted of tumor tissue, taken at baseline.

As DNA, the CDR3 is TGTGCCAGCAGTTTACTGGGGGCAGAAGGAAACACCATATATTTT. Its translation is CASSLLGAEGNTIYF. The chain carries TRBV28 and TRBJ1-3; TRBD1 is a possible D gene (6 bases). Germline V gives CDR1 MDHEN, CDR2 SYDVKM. Deletions cut 2 bases from V and 4 bases from J, with 12 bases between. The CDR3 loop spans 15 amino acids.